This TCR beta chain was observed in a study of T-cell memory formation after mild COVID-19. TCR alpha and TCR beta cDNA libraries carrying sample barcodes and UMIs were produced by 5'RACE using constant-segment primers. Via MiXCR, TCRdb re-called the 5' RACE reads, giving one row per CDR3 protein. Of about 320,000 distinct CDR3 sequences detected, roughly an eighth appear once; the ten largest clones hold around 20%. Overall study results and limits: Clones that contracted from day 15 to 85 were balanced CD4/CD8, while later expanders leaned CD4+. Among contracting clones, CD4+ were mainly CM/EM and CD8+ enriched in EMRA.

There are a few counts of this clonotype. Its antigen is undetermined. J was trimmed by 0 bases and V by 6 bases; bases with no gene match: 14. CDR3 length: 18 residues. The V gene's germline CDR1 is LGHNA and CDR2 YNFKEQ. V gene TRBV4-2 combines with J gene TRBJ2-1, with 7 bases identical to TRBD2. The TCR originated in a man younger than 35 who had mild COVID-19 (a few samples of this study predate the infection). Cell type and time point are not known. The sequencing sample was made of PBMCs or a T cell subset sorted from them (not recorded which). In DNA, the CDR3 is TGTGCCAGCAGGCAGACGGCTGGGGGACTAAGCTCCTACAATGAGCAGTTCTTC. It codes for CASRQTAGGLSSYNEQFF.